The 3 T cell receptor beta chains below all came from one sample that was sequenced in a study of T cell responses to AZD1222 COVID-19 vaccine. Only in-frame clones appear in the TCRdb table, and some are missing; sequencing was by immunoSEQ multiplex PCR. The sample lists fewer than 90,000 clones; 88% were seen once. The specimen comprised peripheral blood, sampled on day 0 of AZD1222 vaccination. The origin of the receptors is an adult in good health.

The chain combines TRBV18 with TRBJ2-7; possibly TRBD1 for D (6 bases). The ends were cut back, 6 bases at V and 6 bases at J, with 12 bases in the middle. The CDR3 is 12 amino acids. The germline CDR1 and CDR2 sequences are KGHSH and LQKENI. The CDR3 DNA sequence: TGTGCCAGCTCGCCCCAGGGGAGCGAGCAGTACGTC. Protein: CASSPQGSEQYV.

The CDR3 bases are TGTGCCAGCAGGGAGGGCAGGGACTTGAGTGAGCAGTTCTTC. It specifies CASREGRDLSEQFF. J is TRBJ2-1 and V is TRBV2, with a tentative D call TRBD2 (6 bases). From germline, CDR1 is SNHLY and CDR2 FYNNEI. V was cut by 6 bases and J by 9 bases, with 18 bases left in between. The CDR3 spans 14 residues.

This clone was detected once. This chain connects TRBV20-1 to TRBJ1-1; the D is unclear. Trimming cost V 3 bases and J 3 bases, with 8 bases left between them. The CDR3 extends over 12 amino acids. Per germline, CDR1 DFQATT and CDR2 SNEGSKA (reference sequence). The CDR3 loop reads CSASAGYTEAFF. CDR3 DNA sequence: TGCAGTGCTAGTGCGGGGTACACTGAAGCTTTCTTT.